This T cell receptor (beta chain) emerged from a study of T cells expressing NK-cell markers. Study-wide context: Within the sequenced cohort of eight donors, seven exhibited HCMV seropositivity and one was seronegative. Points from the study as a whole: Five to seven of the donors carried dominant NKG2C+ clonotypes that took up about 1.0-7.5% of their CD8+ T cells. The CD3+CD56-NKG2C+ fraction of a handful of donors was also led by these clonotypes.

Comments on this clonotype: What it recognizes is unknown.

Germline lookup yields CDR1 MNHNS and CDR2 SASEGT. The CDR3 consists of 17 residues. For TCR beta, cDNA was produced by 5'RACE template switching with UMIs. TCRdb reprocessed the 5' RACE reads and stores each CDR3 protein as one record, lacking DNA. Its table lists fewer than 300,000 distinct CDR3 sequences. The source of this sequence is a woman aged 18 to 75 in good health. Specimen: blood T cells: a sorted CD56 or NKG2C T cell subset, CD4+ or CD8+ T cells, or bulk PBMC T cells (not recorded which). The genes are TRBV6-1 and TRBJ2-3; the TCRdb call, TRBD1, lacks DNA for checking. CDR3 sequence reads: CASSEASGTGPRNTQYF.